Below, 3 T cell receptor beta chains from the same sample are listed, as sequenced in a study of graft-versus-host responses after intestinal transplantation. The assay was immunoSEQ multiplex PCR, and TCRdb's table has in-frame clones only and misses some. Among tens of thousands of clones listed, around 92% were seen once. What these receptors recognize is not known. The sample was unstimulated CD8+ T cells sorted from spleen or lymph node cells, taken before intestinal transplant. The receptors originated from a human donor who received an intestinal transplant.

This chain links TRBV2 with TRBJ2-3, with D perhaps TRBD1 (6 bases). The CDR3 has 16 amino acids. Germline CDR1 and CDR2: SNHLY and FYNNEI. V was cut by 5 bases and J by 0 bases, with 15 bases left in between. The CDR3 DNA follows: TGTGCCAGCAGTATCGGGACAATCCCTAGCACAGATACGCAGTATTTT. This codes for CASSIGTIPSTDTQYF.

The chain is built from TRBV7-8 and TRBJ1-5, with 7 nucleotides matching TRBD1. This CDR3 comprises 15 residues. Germline V CDR1 and CDR2: SGHVS, FQNEAQ. V shed 3 bases and J 6 bases; nucleotides not matched to a gene: 8. Written as DNA, the CDR3 is TGTGCCAGCAGCTTGCTTGACAGGGCGAGTCAGCCCCAGCATTTT. This codes for CASSLLDRASQPQHF. Full variable domain (remainder filled in from reference TRBV7-8 and TRBJ1-5): GAGVSQSPRYKVAKRGQDVALRCDPISGHVSLFWYQQALGQGPEFLTYFQNEAQLDKSGLPSDRFFAERPEGSVSTLKIQRTQQEDSAVYLCASSLLDRASQPQHFGDGTRLSIL.

This chain joins TRBV5-6 and TRBJ2-2; D ambiguous. The CDR3 extends over 13 amino acids. CDR1 SGHDT and CDR2 YYEEEE come from the germline V gene. The V end was cut by 0 bases, the J end by 3 bases, with 3 bases between. The CDR3 DNA is TGTGCCAGCAGCTTGGGAGACACCGGGGAGCTGTTTTTT. Amino acid sequence: CASSLGDTGELFF.